Below, one TCR beta chain is given with its context. V lost 1 base, J lost 3 bases, and 14 bases lay in between. CDR1 and CDR2 (germline): SGHAT, FQNNGV. This CDR3 contains 16 residues. In the authors' workflow: It was from reference gene primer amplification that nucleated cell counts were estimated. The table came from immunoSEQ multiplex PCR; TCRdb's copy has only in-frame clones and leaves some out. D and trimming were read from the DNA, whereas the V and J calls and clone size are those reported in that table. The sample has around 200,000 clones; more than 85% are singletons. This record belongs to a study of blood T cell repertoires in COVID-19. Across the study: Samples of COVID-19 (acute and convalescent) were obtained from the United States, Italy and Spain. T cells, B-cell-depleted T cells, or PBMCs provided the cDNA or gDNA that served as material.

This TCR was sampled from a middle-aged man with acute or convalescent COVID-19. The chain joins TRBV11-2 to TRBJ2-3; D perhaps matches TRBD1 (7 bases). The specimen sequenced was peripheral blood. CDR3 nucleotide sequence: TGTGCCAGCAGCTTAGCCGGAGGGGGCCGTACAGATACGCAGTATTTT. It specifies CASSLAGGGRTDTQYF.